These T cell receptor beta chains were read from a single sample in a study of cytomegalovirus exposure and HLA in healthy donors. The table came from immunoSEQ multiplex PCR; TCRdb's copy has only in-frame clones and leaves some out. Counted here are over 150,000 clones, 73% occurring once; the ten biggest clones make up about 4.9%. What was sequenced was PBMCs. The receptors were gathered from a woman under 30 in good health and CMV-seropositive. Both conserved end residues are part of each CDR3. The order of the fields is clone size, J gene, CDR3 length, V gene, D gene, CDR3 protein, CDR3 DNA. D genes are given only for firm matches. Part of the rows lack a size; the others show once, few, many or a class for expanded clones.

NA,TRBJ2-7,15,TRBV7-2,TRBD1,CASSLERGRTYEQYF,TGTGCCAGCAGCTTAGAGAGGGGGCGGACCTACGAGCAGTACTTC
few,TRBJ2-1,16,TRBV9,TRBD1,CASSEPRDRVHNEQFF,TGTGCCAGCAGCGAGCCTCGGGACAGGGTCCACAATGAGCAGTTCTTC
NA,TRBJ2-7,13,TRBV13,NA,CASSSRGSYEQYF,TGTGCCAGCAGCTCCCGGGGATCCTACGAGCAGTACTTC
NA,TRBJ1-6,14,TRBV5-4,NA,CASSLGSANSPLHF,TGTGCCAGCAGCTTGGGCAGTGCTAATTCACCCCTCCACTTT
NA,TRBJ2-7,16,TRBV11-2,NA,CASSTLGTGSRNEQYF,TGTGCCAGCTCCACTCTAGGCACGGGGTCTCGGAACGAGCAGTACTTC
NA,TRBJ1-2,12,TRBV19,TRBD1,CASRGQAYGYTF,TGTGCCAGTAGAGGACAGGCGTATGGCTACACCTTC
few,TRBJ1-1,13,TRBV7-3,NA,CASSPQGIAEAFF,TGTGCCAGCAGCCCTCAGGGGATCGCTGAAGCTTTCTTT
once,TRBJ2-1,16,TRBV2,TRBD2,CASSEARLAGYNEQFF,TGTGCCAGCAGTGAAGCTCGACTAGCGGGCTACAATGAGCAGTTCTTC
NA,TRBJ2-7,11,TRBV11-2,NA,CASSLGDEQYF,TGTGCCAGCAGCTTAGGCGACGAGCAGTACTTC
NA,TRBJ1-2,15,TRBV28,NA,CASSLPAPQEDGYTF,TGTGCCAGCAGTTTACCCGCCCCCCAGGAGGATGGCTACACCTTC
NA,TRBJ2-1,15,TRBV2,NA,CASRDTGLIYNEQFF,TGTGCCAGCAGAGATACAGGGTTAATTTACAATGAGCAGTTCTTC
NA,TRBJ2-3,16,TRBV9,NA,CASSVEGVSSTDTQYF,TGTGCCAGCAGCGTAGAAGGGGTCTCTAGCACAGATACGCAGTATTTT
few,TRBJ2-2,15,TRBV7-2,TRBD1,CASSRGGRSTGELFF,TGTGCCAGCAGTAGAGGGGGCAGGAGCACCGGGGAGCTGTTTTTT
NA,TRBJ2-7,13,TRBV14,NA,CASSPGLRYEQYF,TGTGCCAGCAGCCCAGGGTTACGCTACGAGCAGTACTTC
NA,TRBJ2-6,19,TRBV2,TRBD2,CASSEARGTLDSGANVLTF,TGTGCCAGCAGTGAAGCGCGGGGGACCCTGGACTCTGGGGCCAACGTCCTGACTTTC
NA,TRBJ2-7,15,TRBV15,TRBD2,CATSRELAGGLEQYF,TGTGCCACCAGCAGAGAGTTGGCGGGGGGCCTCGAGCAGTACTTC
few,TRBJ2-1,12,TRBV6-6,NA,CASSPGWSEQFF,TGTGCCAGCAGCCCCGGCTGGAGTGAGCAGTTCTTC
few,TRBJ1-4,14,TRBV11-2,NA,CASSLQGSNEKLFF,TGTGCCAGCAGCTTACAGGGGTCTAATGAAAAACTGTTTTTT
NA,TRBJ2-2,15,TRBV7-9,NA,CASSFRTGITGELFF,TGTGCCAGCAGCTTTCGGACGGGAATCACCGGGGAGCTGTTTTTT
NA,TRBJ1-4,14,TRBV18,NA,CASSPQGKAEKLFF,TGTGCCAGCTCACCACAGGGGAAGGCGGAAAAACTGTTTTTT
NA,TRBJ1-2,15,TRBV25-1,NA,CANSGANEANYGYTF,TGTGCCAACAGTGGGGCAAACGAAGCTAACTATGGCTACACCTTC
NA,TRBJ1-5,13,TRBV6-5,TRBD1,CAGQGSSNQPQHF,TGTGCCGGACAGGGGTCTAGCAATCAGCCCCAGCATTTT
NA,TRBJ1-3,12,TRBV6-1,NA,CASRESGNTIYF,TGTGCCAGCAGGGAAAGCGGAAACACCATATATTTT
few,TRBJ2-2,16,TRBV7-3,TRBD2,CASSLRRLAGVGELFF,TGTGCCAGCAGCTTAAGACGACTAGCGGGAGTCGGGGAGCTGTTTTTT
NA,TRBJ2-7,16,TRBV21-1,NA,CASRGQGAHKAYEQYF,TGTGCCAGCAGGGGACAGGGGGCGCATAAGGCCTACGAGCAGTACTTC
NA,TRBJ1-2,15,TRBV7-3,TRBD1,CASSLTQTGGRGYTF,TGTGCCAGCAGCTTAACTCAAACAGGGGGTCGGGGCTACACCTTC
NA,TRBJ2-1,15,TRBV28,TRBD2,CASSDLAGGYNEQFF,TGTGCCAGCAGCGACTTAGCGGGGGGCTACAATGAGCAGTTCTTC
few,TRBJ2-5,17,TRBV7-2,TRBD2,CASSLVGLAGGQETQYF,TGTGCCAGCAGCTTAGTTGGACTAGCGGGGGGGCAAGAGACCCAGTACTTC
once,TRBJ1-1,15,TRBV7-9,NA,CSSSYTLDSNTEAFF,TGTTCCAGCAGCTACACCCTGGACAGTAACACTGAAGCTTTCTTT
NA,TRBJ1-4,15,TRBV6-6,NA,CASSSTQGFGEKLFF,TGTGCCAGCAGCAGCACACAGGGCTTTGGCGAAAAACTGTTTTTT
NA,TRBJ2-3,16,TRBV9,TRBD2,CASSPGTSGLTDTQYF,TGTGCCAGCAGCCCCGGGACTAGCGGGCTTACAGATACGCAGTATTTT
NA,TRBJ1-6,16,TRBV4-3,NA,CASGQVMGGTYSPLHF,TGCGCCAGCGGCCAAGTCATGGGCGGGACTTATTCACCCCTCCACTTT
few,TRBJ2-1,14,TRBV27,NA,CASSLSISGNEQFF,TGTGCCAGCAGTTTATCGATTTCGGGCAATGAGCAGTTCTTC
NA,TRBJ2-5,17,TRBV7-9,TRBD2,CASSASTSGGRQETQYF,TGTGCCAGCAGCGCCAGCACTAGCGGGGGTCGCCAAGAGACCCAGTACTTC
NA,TRBJ1-6,17,TRBV7-7,NA,CASSHPVRTTYNSPLHF,TGTGCTAGCAGCCACCCCGTTAGGACAACCTATAATTCACCCCTCCACTTT
NA,TRBJ2-1,14,TRBV11-1,TRBD1,CASSPGTGVEEQFF,TGTGCCAGCAGCCCAGGGACAGGGGTGGAGGAGCAGTTCTTC
NA,TRBJ1-1,16,TRBV19,TRBD1,CASSIAWDSLNTEAFF,TGTGCCAGTAGTATAGCCTGGGACAGCCTGAACACTGAAGCTTTCTTT
NA,TRBJ2-5,14,TRBV6-1,NA,CASSERRNQETQYF,TGTGCCAGCAGTGAACGGCGGAACCAAGAGACCCAGTACTTC
NA,TRBJ2-2,17,TRBV7-6,TRBD2,CASSLAAAGDHTGELFF,TGTGCCAGCAGCTTAGCGGCCGCGGGGGACCACACCGGGGAGCTGTTTTTT
NA,TRBJ2-1,14,TRBV7-8,NA,CASSQTSQGNEQFF,TGTGCCAGCAGCCAGACTAGTCAGGGAAATGAGCAGTTCTTC
NA,TRBJ1-1,15,TRBV11-2,TRBD1,CASSEQGAGNTEAFF,TGTGCCAGCAGCGAACAGGGGGCTGGGAACACTGAAGCTTTCTTT
NA,TRBJ2-1,16,TRBV7-9,TRBD2,CASSPLSGVSYNEQFF,TGTGCCAGCAGCCCACTTAGCGGGGTCTCCTACAATGAGCAGTTCTTC
NA,TRBJ2-7,12,TRBV11-2,TRBD1,CASSPQGYEQYF,TGTGCCAGCAGTCCACAGGGGTACGAGCAGTACTTC
NA,TRBJ2-3,16,TRBV4-1,NA,CASSHPAGRSTDTQYF,TGCGCCAGCAGCCACCCCGCGGGGCGGAGTACAGATACGCAGTATTTT
once,TRBJ1-2,17,TRBV9,NA,CASSVVRSRVTNYGYTF,TGTGCCAGCAGCGTAGTGAGATCCAGGGTAACTAACTATGGCTACACCTTC